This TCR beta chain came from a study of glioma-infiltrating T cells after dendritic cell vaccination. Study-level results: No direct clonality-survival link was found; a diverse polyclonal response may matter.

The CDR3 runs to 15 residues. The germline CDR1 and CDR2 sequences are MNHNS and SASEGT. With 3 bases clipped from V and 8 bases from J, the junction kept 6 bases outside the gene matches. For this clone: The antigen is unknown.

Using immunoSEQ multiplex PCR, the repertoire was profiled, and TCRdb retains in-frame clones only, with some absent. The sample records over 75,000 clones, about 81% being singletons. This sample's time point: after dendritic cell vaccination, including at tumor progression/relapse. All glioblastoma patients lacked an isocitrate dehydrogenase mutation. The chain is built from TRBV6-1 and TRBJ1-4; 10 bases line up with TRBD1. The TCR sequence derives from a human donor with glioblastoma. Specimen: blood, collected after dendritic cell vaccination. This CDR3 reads CASSDVGQGLEKLFF. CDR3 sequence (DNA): TGTGCCAGCAGTGACGTGGGACAGGGGTTGGAAAAACTGTTTTTT.